These 21 T cell receptor beta chains share one sample of origin, sequenced in a study of CD8 T cells in Susac syndrome. The authors reverse transcribed 0.5 to 1 ug RNA with random hexamers. TCRdb reprocessed the immunoSEQ multiplex PCR reads with MiXCR, giving one entry per CDR3 protein. The sample lists 90,000 or so distinct CDR3 sequences, just under 95% occurring once. The sample comprised CD8+ T cells from PBMCs. These receptors were obtained from a human donor in good health.

This rearrangement joins TRBV6-5 to TRBJ2-7; the match to TRBD1 covers 7 bases. Germline trimming cut 2 bases from V and 3 bases from J; bases unmatched to any gene: 7. Germline loops: CDR1 MNHEY, CDR2 SVGAGI. CDR3 length: 15 amino acids. CDR3 coding DNA: TGTGCCAGCAGTTACAGGGCAGGGGGTGACTACGAGCAGTACTTC. Its protein is CASSYRAGGDYEQYF.

The chain employs TRBV30 and TRBJ1-5; D is possibly TRBD1 (5 bases). The ends were cut back, 4 bases at V and 2 bases at J, with 9 bases in the middle. The V gene's germline CDR1 is GTSNPN and CDR2 SVGIG (reference sequence). The CDR3 runs 13 residues. CDR3 bases: TGTGCCTGGACAGGGAGTGGCAATCAGCCCCAGCATTTT. The encoded protein is CAWTGSGNQPQHF.

The chain recombines TRBV30 with TRBJ1-5; TRBD1 might be the D (5 bases). Trimming removed 4 bases at V and 0 bases at J, with 7 bases between. Germline lookup yields CDR1 GTSNPN and CDR2 SVGIG (reference sequence). There are 13 residues in the CDR3. The CDR3 DNA reads TGTGCCTGGAAGGGGAATAGCAATCAGCCCCAGCATTTT. Its translation is CAWKGNSNQPQHF.

The chain links TRBV3-1 to TRBJ2-3, with 9 bases fitting TRBD2. CDR1 and CDR2 from the germline V gene are LGHDT and YNNKEL (reference sequence). The length of the CDR3 is 16 residues. V dropped 0 bases and J dropped 2; count of bases not matched to a gene: 3. Here the CDR3 DNA reads TGTGCCAGCAGCCAAGACCTAGCGGGGCCCACAGATACGCAGTATTTT. It yields the protein CASSQDLAGPTDTQYF.

The chain carries TRBV18 and TRBJ1-1; tentative D call: TRBD1 (6 bases). The V end lost 0 bases, the J end lost 2 bases, and 13 bases lay between the germline ends. Germline-derived CDR1 and CDR2 are KGHSH and LQKENI. This CDR3 contains 16 residues. The CDR3 loop reads CASSPPGGARNTEAFF. CDR3 bases: TGTGCCAGCTCACCACCGGGGGGGGCGCGTAACACTGAAGCTTTCTTT.

V usage is TRBV4-1 and J usage is TRBJ1-2; 9 bases line up with TRBD1. Per germline, CDR1 MGHRA and CDR2 YSYEKL. This CDR3 spans 18 amino acids. The V and J ends lost 0 bases and 5 bases, in that order; junction bases with no gene match: 13. CDR3 DNA: TGCGCCAGCAGCCAAGATTTGGTCTTGGGGGACAGGGCATATGGCTACACCTTC. Translating it yields CASSQDLVLGDRAYGYTF.

This clonotype was picked up one time. CDR3 sequence: CASSQTGTYEQYF. The CDR3 DNA reads TGTGCCAGCAGCCAAACAGGGACCTACGAGCAGTACTTC. V is TRBV14 and J is TRBJ2-7; possibly TRBD1 for D (6 bases). V was pared by 2 bases and J by 2 bases, with 7 bases between. CDR3 length: 13 amino acids. From germline, CDR1 is SGHDN and CDR2 FVKESK.

The V gene is TRBV29-1, the J gene TRBJ1-1; 10 positions agree with TRBD1. Looked up from germline, CDR1 is SQVTM and CDR2 is ANQGSEA. The CDR3 extends over 14 amino acids. V lost 5 bases to trimming and J lost 11 bases; unmatched junction nucleotides: 14. CDR3 region: CSVYFIPTGGWAFF. DNA of the CDR3: TGCAGCGTTTACTTTATCCCGACAGGGGGCTGGGCTTTCTTT. The variable domain in full, with the rest retrieved from reference TRBV29-1 and TRBJ1-1, is SAVISQKPSRDICQRGTSLTIQCQVDSQVTMMFWYRQQPGQSLTLIATANQGSEATYESGFVIDKFPISRPNLTFSTLTVSNMSPEDSSIYLCSVYFIPTGGWAFFGQGTRLTVV.

The chain recombines TRBV29-1 with TRBJ2-1; no definite D call. The CDR3 runs 12 residues. Germline-derived CDR1 and CDR2 are SQVTM and ANQGSEA. Trimming removed 3 bases at V and 6 bases at J, with 9 bases between. CDR3 DNA sequence: TGCAGCGTTGACGATAGGTTCAATGAGCAGTTCTTC. This encodes CSVDDRFNEQFF.

V usage is TRBV4-1 and J usage is TRBJ2-2; no clear D gene. There are 12 residues in the CDR3. CDR1 and CDR2 from the germline V gene are MGHRA and YSYEKL. Trimming cost V 0 bases and J 8 bases, with 4 bases left between them. CDR3 nucleotide sequence: TGCGCCAGCAGCCAAGAACGGGGGGAGCTGTTTTTT. Translation gives CASSQERGELFF.

The V and J genes are TRBV12-3 or TRBV12-4 and TRBJ1-2, with 10 bases fitting TRBD1. The CDR3 covers 14 residues. Trimming removed 5 bases from V and 4 bases from J; junction bases left unmatched: 4. The CDR3 sequence: CASSTTGGGYGYTF. The CDR3 DNA follows: TGTGCCAGCAGTACGACAGGGGGCGGCTATGGCTACACCTTC.

The V and J genes are TRBV4-2 and TRBJ2-7; tentatively, D is TRBD2 (6 bases). This CDR3 contains 16 residues. Germline loops: CDR1 LGHNA, CDR2 YNFKEQ. The V gene lost 0 bases and the J gene lost 6 bases, with 18 bases spanning the gap. DNA of the CDR3: TGTGCCAGCAGCCAAGACGACGGGGAGGCCTTATCCGAGCAGTACTTC. Amino acids: CASSQDDGEALSEQYF.

The chain joins TRBV27 to TRBJ2-5; 7 bases are a match to TRBD2. J gave up 1 base and V 3 bases, and 11 bases lay outside the gene matches. The CDR3 covers 17 residues. The V gene's germline CDR1 is MNHEY and CDR2 SMNVEV (reference sequence). The CDR3, as DNA: TGTGCCAGCAGTTTCGTCCGAACCGGGGGGATCCAAGAGACCCAGTACTTC. It specifies CASSFVRTGGIQETQYF.

The chain links TRBV3-1 to TRBJ2-2; D is unclear. Germline assignment: CDR1 LGHDT and CDR2 YNNKEL (reference sequence). The CDR3 is 12 residues long. Trimming pared 1 base from V and 5 bases from J, leaving 2 bases between. The CDR3 here is CASSQGTGELFF. CDR3 nucleotides: TGTGCCAGCAGCCAAGGAACCGGGGAGCTGTTTTTT.

The rearrangement links TRBV19 to TRBJ1-1; D perhaps matches TRBD1 (6 bases). V was cut by 6 bases and J by 11 bases, with 19 bases left in between. The germline gives CDR1 LNHDA, CDR2 SQIVND (reference sequence). This CDR3 comprises 13 residues. The CDR3 sequence is CASSEGGVFWAFF. The CDR3 DNA reads TGTGCCAGTAGCGAGGGGGGTGTATTTTGGGCTTTCTTT.

V is TRBV6-1 and J is TRBJ2-1; the match to TRBD2 covers 8 bases. V was pared by 6 bases and J by 4 bases, with 14 bases of the junction left unmatched. There are 17 residues in the CDR3. Looked up from germline, CDR1 is MNHNS and CDR2 is SASEGT. The CDR3 coding sequence is TGTGCCAGCAGCAAACACGGGGGGGCACTTCTTTACAATGAGCAGTTCTTC. The encoded protein is CASSKHGGALLYNEQFF.

The V and J genes are TRBV7-9 and TRBJ1-1; tentatively, D is TRBD1 (5 bases). From germline, CDR1 is SEHNR and CDR2 FQNEAQ (reference sequence). The V end lost 2 bases, the J end lost 5 bases, and 12 bases lay between the germline ends. This CDR3 spans 14 amino acids. In DNA form, the CDR3 reads TGTGCCAGCAGCTTATGGGACGTGGTGACTGAAGCTTTCTTT. Residues: CASSLWDVVTEAFF.

The table lists this clonotype with a count of one. V is TRBV20-1 and J is TRBJ2-7; 13 bases match TRBD2. This CDR3 region has 15 residues. V lost 3 bases to trimming and J lost 4 bases; unmatched junction nucleotides: 6. CDR1 is DFQATT and CDR2 is SNEGSKA in the germline V gene (reference sequence). The CDR3 spells CSASSRGLAGYEQYF. CDR3 DNA: TGCAGTGCTAGTAGTAGGGGACTAGCGGGGTACGAGCAGTACTTC.

This chain links TRBV4-1 with TRBJ2-1; D gene unclear. V was clipped by 8 bases and J by 1 base, with 12 bases between them. The CDR3 spans 14 residues. Per the germline V gene, CDR1 is MGHRA and CDR2 is YSYEKL. CDR3 amino acids: CASGLALSYNEQFF. The CDR3 DNA is TGCGCCAGCGGTTTGGCCCTTTCCTACAATGAGCAGTTCTTC.

The genes are TRBV11-2 and TRBJ1-6; D perhaps matches TRBD1 (5 bases). V was shortened by 5 bases and J by 1 base, with 18 bases between the two germline ends. CDR1 SGHAT and CDR2 FQNNGV come from the germline V gene. There are 18 residues in the CDR3. CDR3 in DNA: TGTGCCAGCAGCCTCGGGCCTCTTGGGGGTTCCTATAATTCACCCCTCCACTTT. Protein: CASSLGPLGGSYNSPLHF.

The chain employs TRBV5-6 and TRBJ1-1; possible D gene TRBD1, 5 bases. Deletions cut 4 bases from V and 6 bases from J, with 13 bases between. The CDR3 is 13 residues long. Germline CDR1 and CDR2: SGHDT and YYEEEE. The CDR3: CASSLGRGAEAFF. The CDR3 bases are TGTGCCAGCAGCCTCGGACGGGGGGCTGAAGCTTTCTTT.